Presented here are 8 T cell receptor beta chains from one specimen sequenced in a study of response to subunit inactivated influenza vaccine. One entry per CDR3 protein results from TCRdb running MiXCR on the RT-PCR reads. The sample records more than 500,000 distinct CDR3 sequences, about 11% being singletons. The data were also submitted as part of a second study, on T cells expressing NK-cell markers. From that second work: 5'RACE template switching built TCR beta cDNA with unique molecular identifiers.

The material sequenced was PBMCs from blood, taken on the day of vaccination. Receptors were obtained from a man in his fifties who received an inactivated influenza vaccine.

This clonotype appeared a few times. V usage is TRBV29-1 and J usage is TRBJ2-2; a weak D match, TRBD2 (5 bases). The CDR3 is 13 residues long. Per the germline V gene, CDR1 is SQVTM and CDR2 is ANQGSEA. The ends were cut back, 6 bases at V and 5 bases at J, with 13 bases in the middle. For the CDR3, the DNA is TGCAGCGTACGGTTTCCGGGGACCGGGGAGCTGTTTTTT. This codes for CSVRFPGTGELFF.

This clonotype showed up just a few times. The chain joins TRBV28 to TRBJ1-2; D is perhaps TRBD1 (5 bases). Trimming shortened V by 6 bases and J by 8 bases, and 19 bases separated the two germline ends. Germline V lookup: CDR1 MDHEN, CDR2 SYDVKM. The CDR3 length is 14 residues. The CDR3 bases are TGTGCCAGCAGCCTCTTTTTGGGGGAGCCGGGCTACACCTTC. This sequence encodes CASSLFLGEPGYTF.

This clonotype was counted a few times. V usage is TRBV20-1 and J usage is TRBJ2-5, with 8 bases identical to TRBD2. The CDR3 sequence is 14 residues long. V gave up 5 bases and J gave up 4 bases; unmatched junction bases: 9. Germline V gene data show CDR1 as DFQATT and CDR2 as SNEGSKA (reference sequence). CDR3 region: CSALVGRVGETQYF. CDR3 nucleotide sequence: TGCAGTGCTCTCGTCGGGAGGGTTGGAGAGACCCAGTACTTC.

Ten or more counts support this clonotype. V gene TRBV12-3 or TRBV12-4 combines with J gene TRBJ2-1; perhaps TRBD2 as D (6 bases). V lost 0 bases to trimming and J lost 6 bases, with 9 bases between them. This CDR3 has 14 amino acids. The CDR3 nucleotides read TGTGCCAGCAGTTTAGCGGGAGGAGTCAATGAGCAGTTCTTC. Protein: CASSLAGGVNEQFF.

This chain connects TRBV20-1 to TRBJ2-2; no definite D call. Germline V gene data show CDR1 as DFQATT and CDR2 as SNEGSKA (reference sequence). V lost 5 bases, J lost 2 bases, and 6 bases lay in between. The CDR3 totals 12 residues. CDR3 nucleotide sequence: TGCAGTGCTGATTCAAACACCGGGGAGCTGTTTTTT. Translation gives CSADSNTGELFF.

This clonotype was counted at least ten times. The chain recombines TRBV5-1 with TRBJ1-2, with TRBD1 identical over 11 bases. Per germline, CDR1 SGHRS and CDR2 YFSETQ. Trimming removed 4 bases from V and 0 bases from J; junction bases left unmatched: 2. There are 15 residues in the CDR3. The chain's CDR3 is CASSAGQGANYGYTF. The CDR3 DNA follows: TGCGCCAGCAGCGCGGGACAGGGGGCTAACTATGGCTACACCTTC.

This clonotype was observed at least ten times. The chain joins TRBV10-2 to TRBJ2-5; 11 bases align to TRBD2. J gave up 4 bases and V 4 bases, and 11 bases lay outside the gene matches. CDR1 and CDR2 from the germline V gene are WSHSY and SAAADI. The CDR3 length is 17 residues. CDR3 loop: CASSGSGGAFLPETQYF. The CDR3 region has the DNA TGCGCCAGCAGTGGTAGCGGGGGGGCCTTCCTCCCAGAGACCCAGTACTTC.

This chain links TRBV28 with TRBJ2-4, with D perhaps matching TRBD1 (5 bases). The CDR3 sequence is 15 residues long. V was pared by 5 bases and J by 4 bases, with 15 bases between. Germline V gene data show CDR1 as MDHEN and CDR2 as SYDVKM. The CDR3 region is CASSPAGQGKNIQYF. The CDR3 region has the DNA TGTGCCAGCAGTCCCGCCGGGCAGGGAAAAAACATTCAGTACTTC.